The 14 T cell receptor beta chains below come from one sample, sequenced in a study of T cell clonality in common variable immunodeficiency. General study results and limits: Common variable immunodeficiency TCR beta sequences reportedly had fewer deletions and N-nucleotide insertions.

Their antigen targets remain unknown. Profiling relied on immunoSEQ multiplex PCR, and the TCRdb table lists in-frame clones only, not all of them. The sample was found to contain approximately 35,000 clones, and every one recurs. Sequencing was done on a sample of peripheral blood mononuclear cells. Every receptor here comes from a human donor with common variable immunodeficiency.

This clone was found many times. The read is 3 residues too short to cover the CDR3 end, so that end is filled in from the germline J gene. V gene TRBV7-3 combines with J gene TRBJ2-5; 11 bases agree with TRBD2. Germline V CDR1 and CDR2: SGHTA, FQGTGA. Unmatched junction bases numbered 5, after V lost 0 bases and J lost 5 bases. The CDR3 is 16 residues long. The covered CDR3 bases are TGTGCCAGCAGCTTAACTAGCGGGAGGGCCCTGGAGACC. This translates into CASSLTSGRALET. The whole CDR3 sequence reads CASSLTSGRALETQYF.

This clone was counted ten times or more. From the germline J gene comes the end of the CDR3, since the read stops 3 residues before it. The V gene is TRBV30, the J gene TRBJ1-1, with D possibly matching TRBD1 (5 bases). This CDR3 region has 13 residues. V lost 5 bases to trimming and J lost 6 bases, with 16 bases between them. CDR1 and CDR2 from the germline V gene are GTSNPN and SVGIG (reference sequence). The part of the CDR3 DNA that was read is TGTGCCTGGTATTCTGAGGGGAGATCTGAA. The encoded protein is CAWYSEGRSE. The complete CDR3 reads CAWYSEGRSEAFF.

As regards this clone: Sequencing ends 3 residues short of the CDR3 end; the germline J gene provides the rest. The chain combines TRBV18 with TRBJ1-5; D might be TRBD1 (6 bases). The CDR3 extends over 15 amino acids. V shed 2 bases and J shed 7 bases, with 15 bases lying between them. In germline, CDR1 is KGHSH, CDR2 LQKENI. Incomplete CDR3 DNA: TGTGCCAGCTCACCAACTCAGGGGATGGGGCAGCCC. This translates into CASSPTQGMGQP. The whole CDR3 sequence is CASSPTQGMGQPQHF.

Concerning this clone itself: The read ends 3 residues early relative to the CDR3; the germline J gene fills the gap. The V call is TRBV6-2 or TRBV6-3, the J call TRBJ1-5; TRBD1 is a possible D gene (5 bases). The CDR3 runs to 14 residues. Germline lookup yields CDR1 MNHEY and CDR2 SVGEGT. The V end lost 2 bases, the J end lost 5 bases, and 10 bases lay between the germline ends. Incomplete CDR3 DNA: TGTGCCAGCAGTTACATGGGGGGGTATCAGCCC. Amino acid sequence: CASSYMGGYQP. The entire CDR3 protein reads CASSYMGGYQPQHF.

A remark on this clone: The read halts 3 residues ahead of the CDR3 end, with the missing end drawn from the germline J gene. The V gene is TRBV20-1, the J gene TRBJ2-1; the match to TRBD1 covers 7 bases. J was trimmed by 5 bases and V by 7 bases; bases with no gene match: 11. The CDR3 covers 14 residues. In germline, CDR1 is DFQATT, CDR2 SNEGSKA (reference sequence). The CDR3 DNA, read in part, is TGCAGTGTCCACCTTAAGGGACAGCACAATGAG. Residues: CSVHLKGQHNE. The entire CDR3 is CSVHLKGQHNEQFF.

This clone was counted at least ten times. The read finishes 3 residues shy of the CDR3 end, and the germline J gene is used to complete it. The chain carries TRBV24-1 and TRBJ2-1, with TRBD1 identical over 8 bases. V was clipped by 4 bases and J by 7 bases; unmatched bases: 11. The CDR3 extends over 16 amino acids. CDR1 and CDR2 from the germline V gene are KGHDR and SFDVKD. CDR3 DNA (partial): TGTGCCACCAGTGACCATGGACAGGGTAGCGGAAATGAG. Amino acid sequence: CATSDHGQGSGNE. The full CDR3 protein is CATSDHGQGSGNEQFF.

As for this clone: The sequence runs out 3 residues before the end of the CDR3; the remainder is reconstructed from the germline J gene. The chain combines TRBV2 with TRBJ1-1; D ambiguous. Trimming took 6 bases from V and 1 from J, leaving 12 bases between them. Germline V lookup: CDR1 SNHLY, CDR2 FYNNEI. The CDR3 length is 14 residues. The sequenced part of the CDR3 DNA is TGTGCCAGCAGCCGCCGCGACAAGAACACTGAA. Translating gives CASSRRDKNTE. The complete CDR3 reads CASSRRDKNTEAFF.

Concerning this clone itself: An end of the junction differs from the germline gene, which may be a read error. The DNA ends 3 residues before the CDR3 does, and the rest of the CDR3 is filled in from the germline J gene. The chain couples TRBV7-2 to TRBJ1-1, with a weak D call TRBD1 (6 bases). The length of the CDR3 is 13 residues. Germline CDR1 is SGHTA and CDR2 is FQGNSA. The CDR3 here is CASTLDRTTEAFF. The sequenced CDR3 bases are TGTGCCAGCACCTTAGACAGGACCACTGAA.

In this sample, this clone is medium-sized. The read comes to an end 3 residues before the CDR3 does, leaving the germline J gene to fill in the end. This specimen includes other DNA sequences encoding the same CDR3. This chain links TRBV9 with TRBJ1-1, with D tentatively TRBD1 (5 bases). This CDR3 has 12 residues. Germline lookup yields CDR1 SGDLS and CDR2 YYNGEE. The ends were cut back, 0 bases at V and 6 bases at J, with 6 bases in the middle. The CDR3 here is CASSVGGAEAFF. The DNA read from the CDR3 is TGTGCCAGCAGCGTAGGGGGGGCTGAA.

This clone was counted at least ten times. The CDR3 extends 3 residues past the end of the read, so its final part is completed from the germline J gene. V usage is TRBV7-2 and J usage is TRBJ2-2; 8 bases match TRBD2. Per the germline V gene, CDR1 is SGHTA and CDR2 is FQGNSA. This CDR3 has 15 residues. The V and J ends lost 5 bases and 5 bases, in that order; junction bases with no gene match: 7. CDR3 bases read: TGTGCCAGCAGCAGAGGACTAGCAGATACCGGGGAG. It is translated as CASSRGLADTGE. The whole CDR3 is CASSRGLADTGELFF. Looking up the rest from reference TRBV7-2 and TRBJ2-2 gives the full variable domain: GAGVSQSPSNKVTEKGKDVELRCDPISGHTALYWYRQSLGQGLEFLIYFQGNSAPDKSGLPSDRFSAERTGGSVSTLTIQRTQQEDSAVYLCASSRGLADTGELFFGEGSRLTVL.

In the case of this clone: The CDR3 end falls 3 residues outside the read, so it is completed with the germline J gene. The chain employs TRBV19 and TRBJ2-5; the D is unclear. The V gene lost 1 base and the J gene lost 4 bases, with 10 bases spanning the gap. There are 14 residues in the CDR3. Germline V gene data show CDR1 as LNHDA and CDR2 as SQIVND (reference sequence). The sequenced part of the CDR3 DNA is TGTGCCAGTAGTATAGGGGCAGGTGGAGAGACC. Translation gives CASSIGAGGET. The whole CDR3 sequence reads CASSIGAGGETQYF.

About this clone: The CDR3 extends 3 residues past the end of the read, so its final part is completed from the germline J gene. The chain joins TRBV11-3 to TRBJ2-5; D may be TRBD2 (6 bases). The germline gives CDR1 SGHNT, CDR2 YENEEA. V lost 5 bases and J 4 bases, leaving 17 bases between the germline ends. CDR3 length: 15 amino acids. The sequenced CDR3 bases are TGTGCCAGCAGCCAGTCCCTAGCGAGACCAGAGACC. Residues: CASSQSLARPET. The CDR3 as a whole reads CASSQSLARPETQYF.

This clone was picked up a small number of times. The read falls 3 residues short of the CDR3 end, and the missing part is taken from the germline J gene. The chain has TRBV7-8 and TRBJ1-6; D may be TRBD1 (5 bases). V lost 6 bases to trimming and J lost 10 bases, with 16 bases between them. In germline, CDR1 is SGHVS, CDR2 FQNEAQ. This CDR3 is 14 amino acids long. CDR3 DNA, as far as it was read: TGTGCCAGCAGTGTTTCGGGGGTGCGATCACCC. Residues: CASSVSGVRSP. The whole CDR3 sequence reads CASSVSGVRSPLHF.

By frequency in the sample, this clone is medium-sized. From the germline J gene comes the end of the CDR3, since the read stops 3 residues before it. The rearrangement uses TRBV20-1 and TRBJ2-3; 10 nucleotides match TRBD2. The CDR3 has 15 amino acids. CDR1 is DFQATT, CDR2 SNEGSKA, per germline (reference sequence). The V gene end was trimmed by 8 bases and the J gene end by 0 bases; junction bases not matched to a gene: 8. This CDR3 reads CSSTSGRASTDTQYF. The CDR3 DNA, read in part, is TGCAGTTCCACCAGCGGGAGGGCTAGCACAGATACG.